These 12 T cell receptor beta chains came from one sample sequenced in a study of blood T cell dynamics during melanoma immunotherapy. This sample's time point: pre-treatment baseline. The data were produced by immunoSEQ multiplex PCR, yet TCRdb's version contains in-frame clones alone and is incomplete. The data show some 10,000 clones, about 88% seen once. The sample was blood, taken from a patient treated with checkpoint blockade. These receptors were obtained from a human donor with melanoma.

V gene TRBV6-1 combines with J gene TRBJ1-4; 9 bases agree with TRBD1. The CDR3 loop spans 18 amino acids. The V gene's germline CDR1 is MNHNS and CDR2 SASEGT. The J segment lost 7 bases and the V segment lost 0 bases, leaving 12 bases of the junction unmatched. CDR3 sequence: CASSEARPGTGFGEKLFF. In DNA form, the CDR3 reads TGTGCCAGCAGTGAAGCGCGTCCCGGGACAGGGTTTGGTGAAAAACTGTTTTTT.

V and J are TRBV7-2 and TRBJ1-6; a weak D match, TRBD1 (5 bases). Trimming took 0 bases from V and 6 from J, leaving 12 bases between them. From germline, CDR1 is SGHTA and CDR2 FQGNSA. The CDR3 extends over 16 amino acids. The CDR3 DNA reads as TGTGCCAGCAGCTTAGCGGGGGGACCGACTAATTCACCCCTCCACTTT. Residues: CASSLAGGPTNSPLHF.

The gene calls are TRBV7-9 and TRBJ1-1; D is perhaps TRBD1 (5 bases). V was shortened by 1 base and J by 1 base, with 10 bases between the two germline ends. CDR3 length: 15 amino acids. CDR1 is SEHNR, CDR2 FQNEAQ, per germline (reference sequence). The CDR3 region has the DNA TGTGCCAGCAGCTTAGGTGGGGGAGCGAACACTGAAGCTTTCTTT. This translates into CASSLGGGANTEAFF.

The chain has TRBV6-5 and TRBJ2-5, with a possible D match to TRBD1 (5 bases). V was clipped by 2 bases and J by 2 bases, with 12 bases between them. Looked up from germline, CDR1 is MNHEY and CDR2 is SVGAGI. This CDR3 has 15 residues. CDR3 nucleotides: TGTGCCAGCAGTTACATGGCAGGGCTTCAAGAGACCCAGTACTTC. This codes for CASSYMAGLQETQYF.

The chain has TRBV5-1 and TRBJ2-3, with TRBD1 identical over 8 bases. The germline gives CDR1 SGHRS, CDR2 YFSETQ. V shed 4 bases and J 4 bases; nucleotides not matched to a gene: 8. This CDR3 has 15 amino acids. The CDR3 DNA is TGCGCCAGCAGCCTAGGACAGGGAAGGGCAGATACGCAGTATTTT. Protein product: CASSLGQGRADTQYF. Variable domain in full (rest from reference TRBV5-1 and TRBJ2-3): KAGVTQTPRYLIKTRGQQVTLSCSPISGHRSVSWYQQTPGQGLQFLFEYFSETQRNKGNFPGRFSGRQFSNSRSEMNVSTLELGDSALYLCASSLGQGRADTQYFGPGTRLTVL.

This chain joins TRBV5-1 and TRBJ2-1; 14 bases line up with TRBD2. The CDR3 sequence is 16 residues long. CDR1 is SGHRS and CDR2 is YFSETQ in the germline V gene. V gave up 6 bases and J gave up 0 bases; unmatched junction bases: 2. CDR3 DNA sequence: TGCGCCAGCAAGGGGACTAGCGGGAGCTCCTACAATGAGCAGTTCTTC. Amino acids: CASKGTSGSSYNEQFF.

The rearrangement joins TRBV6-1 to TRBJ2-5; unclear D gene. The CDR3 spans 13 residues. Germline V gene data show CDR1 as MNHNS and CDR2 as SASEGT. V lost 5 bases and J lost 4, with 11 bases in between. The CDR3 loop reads CASSSSTAETQYF. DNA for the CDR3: TGTGCCAGCAGTTCAAGTACAGCAGAGACCCAGTACTTC.

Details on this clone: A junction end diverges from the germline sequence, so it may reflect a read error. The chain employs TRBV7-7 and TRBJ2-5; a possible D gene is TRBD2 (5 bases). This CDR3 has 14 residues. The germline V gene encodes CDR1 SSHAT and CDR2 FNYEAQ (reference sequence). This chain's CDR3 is CASSLAPSSETQYF. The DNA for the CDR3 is TGTGCTAGCAGCTTAGCGCCTAGCTCCGAGACCCAGTACTTC.

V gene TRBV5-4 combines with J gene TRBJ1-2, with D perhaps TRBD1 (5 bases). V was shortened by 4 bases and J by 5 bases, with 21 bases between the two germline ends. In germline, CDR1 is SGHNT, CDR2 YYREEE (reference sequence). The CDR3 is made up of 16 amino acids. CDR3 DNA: TGTGCCAGCAGCCCAAACTTGGGGGGGAGGGAGTATGGCTACACCTTC. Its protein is CASSPNLGGREYGYTF.

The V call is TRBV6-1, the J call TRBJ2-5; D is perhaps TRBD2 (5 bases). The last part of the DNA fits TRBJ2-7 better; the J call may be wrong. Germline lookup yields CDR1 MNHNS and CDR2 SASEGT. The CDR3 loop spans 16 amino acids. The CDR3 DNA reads TGTGCCAGCAGTGAATTGCCTACGCGGGTAACCTACGAGCAGTACTTC. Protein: CASSELPTRVTYEQYF.

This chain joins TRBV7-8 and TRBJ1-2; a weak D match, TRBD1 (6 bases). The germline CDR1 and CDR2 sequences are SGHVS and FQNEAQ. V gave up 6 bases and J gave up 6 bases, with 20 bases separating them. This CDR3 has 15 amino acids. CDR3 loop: CASRYSHNDRNGYTF. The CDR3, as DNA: TGTGCCAGCAGGTACTCTCATAATGACAGGAATGGCTACACCTTC. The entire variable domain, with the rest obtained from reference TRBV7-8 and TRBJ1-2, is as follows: GAGVSQSPRYKVAKRGQDVALRCDPISGHVSLFWYQQALGQGPEFLTYFQNEAQLDKSGLPSDRFFAERPEGSVSTLKIQRTQQEDSAVYLCASRYSHNDRNGYTFGSGTRLTVV.

CDR3 DNA sequence: TGCGCCAGCAGCTCATCCCCGGGGACAAGGAATGAAAAACTGTTTTTT. Its translation is CASSSSPGTRNEKLFF. The chain employs TRBV5-1 and TRBJ1-4; maybe TRBD1 (6 bases). Trimming took off 3 bases at V and 5 bases at J, with 17 bases between the two ends. CDR1 is SGHRS, CDR2 YFSETQ, per germline. The CDR3 is made up of 16 amino acids.